This entry lists 4 T cell receptor beta chains sequenced from one sample in a study of T cell responses to AZD1222 COVID-19 vaccine. TCRdb's table, derived via immunoSEQ multiplex PCR, lists solely in-frame clones and lacks some. The data show over 150,000 clones, 75% to 90% seen once. This sample comprised peripheral blood, obtained on day 0 of AZD1222 vaccination. The receptors stem from an adult in good health.

This rearrangement joins TRBV7-8 to TRBJ1-6, with D uncertain. Germline V lookup: CDR1 SGHVS, CDR2 FQNEAQ. The CDR3 spans 14 residues. With 5 bases removed from V and 8 bases from J, the gap between germline ends came to 13 bases. CDR3: CASSPNSADSPLHF. CDR3 bases: TGTGCCAGCAGCCCAAACAGCGCTGATTCACCCCTCCACTTT.

The gene calls are TRBV3-1 (or the pseudogene TRBV3-2) and TRBJ2-1; 7 nucleotides match TRBD1. Per germline, CDR1 LGHDT and CDR2 YNNKEL (reference sequence). This CDR3 comprises 17 residues. V shed 2 bases and J 7 bases; nucleotides not matched to a gene: 14. The CDR3 nucleotides are TGTGCCAGCAGCCAATACGATAGGGGGCTGGAAAAGAATGAGCAGTTCTTC. The encoded protein is CASSQYDRGLEKNEQFF.

This clone was seen only once. This chain uses TRBV19 with TRBJ2-1; weak D call: TRBD2 (6 bases). The V end was cut by 0 bases, the J end by 11 bases, with 23 bases between. The CDR3 is 17 amino acids. Germline V lookup: CDR1 LNHDA, CDR2 SQIVND (reference sequence). Here the CDR3 reads CASSIEGQRVPRIKQFF. CDR3 DNA: TGTGCCAGTAGTATAGAGGGCCAGCGGGTCCCACGGATAAAGCAGTTCTTC.

The gene calls are TRBV3-1 (or the pseudogene TRBV3-2) and TRBJ2-1; 11 bases fit TRBD2. The CDR3 runs to 18 residues. Trimming at V came to 4 bases and at J to 6 bases, leaving 14 bases not matched to a gene. Germline V CDR1 and CDR2: LGHDT, YNNKEL (reference sequence). The chain's CDR3 is CASSLLRRTSGLGNEQFF. The CDR3 region has the DNA TGTGCCAGCAGCCTCCTTCGAAGGACTAGCGGGTTGGGCAATGAGCAGTTCTTC.